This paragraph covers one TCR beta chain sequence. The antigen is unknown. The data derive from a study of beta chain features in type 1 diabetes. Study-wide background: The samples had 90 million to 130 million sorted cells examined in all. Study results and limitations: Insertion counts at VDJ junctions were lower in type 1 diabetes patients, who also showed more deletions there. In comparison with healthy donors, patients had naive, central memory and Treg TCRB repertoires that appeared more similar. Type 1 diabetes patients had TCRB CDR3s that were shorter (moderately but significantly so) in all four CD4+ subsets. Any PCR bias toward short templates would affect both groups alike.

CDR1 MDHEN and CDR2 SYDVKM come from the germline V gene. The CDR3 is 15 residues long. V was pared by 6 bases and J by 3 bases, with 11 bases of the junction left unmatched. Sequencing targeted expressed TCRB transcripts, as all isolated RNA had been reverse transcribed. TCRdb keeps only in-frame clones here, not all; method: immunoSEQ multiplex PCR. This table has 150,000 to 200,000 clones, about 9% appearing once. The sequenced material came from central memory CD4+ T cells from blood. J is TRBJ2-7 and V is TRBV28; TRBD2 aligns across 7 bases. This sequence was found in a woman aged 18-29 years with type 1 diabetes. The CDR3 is CASSSGVREGYEQYF. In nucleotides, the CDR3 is TGTGCCAGCAGCTCCGGGGTGAGGGAGGGCTACGAGCAGTACTTC.